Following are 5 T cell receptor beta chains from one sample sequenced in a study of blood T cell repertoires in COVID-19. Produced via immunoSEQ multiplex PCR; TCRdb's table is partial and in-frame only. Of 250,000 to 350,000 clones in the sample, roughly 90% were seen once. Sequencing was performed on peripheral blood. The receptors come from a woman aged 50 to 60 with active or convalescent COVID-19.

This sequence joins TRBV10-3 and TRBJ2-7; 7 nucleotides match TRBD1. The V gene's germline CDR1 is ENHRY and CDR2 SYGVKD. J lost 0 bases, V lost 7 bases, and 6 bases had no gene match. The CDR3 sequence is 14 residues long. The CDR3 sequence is CAITPGQSSYEQYF. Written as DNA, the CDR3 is TGTGCCATCACACCGGGACAGAGCTCCTACGAGCAGTACTTC.

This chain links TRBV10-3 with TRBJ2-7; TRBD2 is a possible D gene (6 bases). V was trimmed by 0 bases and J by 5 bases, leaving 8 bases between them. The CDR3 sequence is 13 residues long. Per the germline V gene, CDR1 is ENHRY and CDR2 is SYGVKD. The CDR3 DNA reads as TGTGCCATCAGTGAGTCAGGAGGGAACGAGCAGTACTTC. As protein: CAISESGGNEQYF.

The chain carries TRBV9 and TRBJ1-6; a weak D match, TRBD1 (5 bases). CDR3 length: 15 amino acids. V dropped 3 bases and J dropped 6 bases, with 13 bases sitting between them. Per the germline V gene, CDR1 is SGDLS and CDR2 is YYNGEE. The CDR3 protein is CASSGQGGGNSPLHF. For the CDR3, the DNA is TGTGCCAGCAGCGGGCAGGGAGGTGGTAATTCACCCCTCCACTTT.

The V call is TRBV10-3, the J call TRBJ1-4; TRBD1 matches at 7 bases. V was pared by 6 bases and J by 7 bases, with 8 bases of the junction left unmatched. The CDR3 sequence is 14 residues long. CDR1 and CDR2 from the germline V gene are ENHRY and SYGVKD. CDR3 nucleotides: TGTGCCATCAGAAGTGACAGGGCGACTGAAAAACTGTTTTTT. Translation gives CAIRSDRATEKLFF.

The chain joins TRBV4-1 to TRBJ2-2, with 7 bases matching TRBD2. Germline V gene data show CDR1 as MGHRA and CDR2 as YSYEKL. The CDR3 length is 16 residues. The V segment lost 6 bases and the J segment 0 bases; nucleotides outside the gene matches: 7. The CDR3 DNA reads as TGCGCCAGCAGTCCGGGGGGAACTTCGAACACCGGGGAGCTGTTTTTT. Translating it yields CASSPGGTSNTGELFF.